The TCR beta chain under discussion was sequenced for a study of human T cells and chemical hapten exposure. Study results and limitations: The presence of alopecia in the donors means their immune response may differ from healthy people's. While controls formed fewer of them, expanded TCRs formed significantly more large CDR3 similarity clusters.

Time point noted: pre-sensitization, week 0. Specified treatment: therapeutic diphenylcyclopropenone sensitization with weekly scalp DPC. The CDR3 extends over 12 amino acids. The V gene lost 7 bases and the J gene lost 5 bases, with 14 bases spanning the gap. The V gene's germline CDR1 is DFQATT and CDR2 SNEGSKA (reference sequence). A single record per CDR3 protein comes from TCRdb applying MiXCR to the RACE reads. The repertoire holds about 87,000 distinct CDR3 sequences, 8% to 10% seen once, with around 4% in the top ten. This clonotype appeared a few times. Its antigen is not known. This sequence joins TRBV20-1 and TRBJ2-5; D call uncertain. The source was whole blood, collected in connection with sensitization to the hapten diphenylcyclopropenone (DPC). The TCR comes from a woman aged 35 to 49 with alopecia areata. Some clones in this sample may be carry-over from other donors' samples. The CDR3 coding sequence is TGCAGTGTGAACGGACCCTGGGAGACCCAGTACTTC. Translation: CSVNGPWETQYF.